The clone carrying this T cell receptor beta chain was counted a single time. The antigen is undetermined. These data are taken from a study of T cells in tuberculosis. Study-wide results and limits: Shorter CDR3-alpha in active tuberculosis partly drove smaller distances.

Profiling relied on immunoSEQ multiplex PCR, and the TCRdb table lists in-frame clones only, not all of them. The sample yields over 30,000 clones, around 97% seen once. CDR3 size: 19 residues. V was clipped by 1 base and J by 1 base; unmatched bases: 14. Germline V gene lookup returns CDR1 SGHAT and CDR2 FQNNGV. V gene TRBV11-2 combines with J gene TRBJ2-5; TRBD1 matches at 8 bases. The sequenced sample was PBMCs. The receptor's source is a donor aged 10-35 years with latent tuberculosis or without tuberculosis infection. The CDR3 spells CASSLGGRTGPTLQETQYF. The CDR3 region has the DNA TGTGCCAGCAGCTTAGGGGGGCGGACAGGGCCGACCCTCCAAGAGACCCAGTACTTC.